The 25 T cell receptor beta chains in this list originate from one sample, sequenced in a study of blood T cell repertoires in COVID-19. Some clones are missing from TCRdb's copy, which holds only in-frame ones; the method was immunoSEQ multiplex PCR. The sample yields 650,000 to 800,000 clones, 80% to 90% seen once. The sequenced sample was peripheral blood. Receptors originate from a woman under 30 with acute or convalescent COVID-19.

With regard to this clone: This sample includes further DNA sequences coding for the same CDR3. The chain carries TRBV6-2 or TRBV6-3 and TRBJ1-4; TRBD1 matches at 9 bases. CDR1 MNHEY and CDR2 SVGEGT come from the germline V gene. CDR3 length: 15 residues. With 6 bases clipped from V and 4 bases from J, the junction kept 6 bases outside the gene matches. DNA of the CDR3: TGTGCCAGCAGCCTAGGACAGGGGATTAATGAAAAACTGTTTTTT. Its protein product is CASSLGQGINEKLFF.

The V call is TRBV19, the J call TRBJ1-2; D ambiguous. The CDR3 has 16 residues. The germline V gene has CDR1 LNHDA and CDR2 SQIVND (reference sequence). Between the trimmed V and J ends, which lost 4 bases and 0 bases, there was a span of 15 bases. CDR3: CASSRGSAGANYGYTF. CDR3 sequence (DNA): TGTGCCAGTAGTAGAGGGTCGGCTGGGGCTAACTATGGCTACACCTTC.

This sequence joins TRBV12-5 and TRBJ2-2, with D maybe TRBD2 (6 bases). Germline CDR1 is LGHNT and CDR2 is FRNRAP. Deletions cut 4 bases from V and 2 bases from J, with 11 bases between. The CDR3 consists of 15 residues. CDR3 protein: CASGSGRQNTGELFF. The DNA of the CDR3 is TGTGCTAGTGGTTCCGGGAGACAAAACACCGGGGAGCTGTTTTTT.

The chain recombines TRBV5-1 with TRBJ1-2, with D unresolved. The germline gives CDR1 SGHRS, CDR2 YFSETQ. The CDR3 is 14 amino acids. V shed 0 bases and J shed 4 bases, with 10 bases lying between them. The CDR3: CASSLAGAPYGYTF. As DNA, the CDR3 is TGCGCCAGCAGCTTGGCGGGTGCTCCCTATGGCTACACCTTC.

V usage is TRBV30 and J usage is TRBJ1-1; D call uncertain. The CDR3 extends over 14 amino acids. V lost 8 bases, J lost 4 bases, and 20 bases lay in between. Germline V lookup: CDR1 GTSNPN, CDR2 SVGIG (reference sequence). DNA of the CDR3: TGTGCCGCTTCAGAGGGCTTGGGCACCACTGAAGCTTTCTTT. Translated, it gives CAASEGLGTTEAFF. Full variable domain (remainder filled in from reference TRBV30 and TRBJ1-1): SQTIHQWPATLVQPVGSPLSLECTVEGTSNPNLYWYRQAAGRGLQLLFYSVGIGQISSEVPQNLSASRPQDRQFILSSKKLLLSDSGFYLCAASEGLGTTEAFFGQGTRLTVV.

With regard to this clone: This sample also contains other DNA sequences that code for the same CDR3. CDR3 in amino acids: CAWSVPGNTEAFF. In nucleotides, the CDR3 is TGTGCCTGGAGTGTACCAGGGAACACTGAAGCTTTCTTT. The chain links TRBV30 to TRBJ1-1; D is ambiguous. V gave up 0 bases and J gave up 1 base, with 6 bases separating them. This CDR3 has 13 residues. CDR1 GTSNPN and CDR2 SVGIG come from the germline V gene (reference sequence).

The genes are TRBV6-2 or TRBV6-3 and TRBJ1-2; 8 bases align to TRBD1. This CDR3 has 15 residues. Germline V CDR1 and CDR2: MNHEY, SVGEGT. V lost 0 bases, J lost 8 bases, and 8 bases stayed unmatched. The CDR3 loop reads CASSYSPGQAYGYTF. For the CDR3, the DNA is TGTGCCAGCAGTTACTCTCCGGGACAGGCGTACGGCTACACCTTC.

The rearrangement links TRBV4-3 to TRBJ1-1, with a possible D match to TRBD1 (6 bases). CDR3 length: 13 residues. From germline, CDR1 is LGHNA and CDR2 YSLEER. The V end was cut by 1 base, the J end by 10 bases, with 13 bases between. The CDR3 protein is CASSQGAGVGAFF. DNA for the CDR3: TGCGCCAGCAGCCAAGGGGCAGGGGTGGGAGCTTTCTTT.

This CDR3 is CASSLTSPADTQYF. CDR3 in DNA: TGTGCCAGCAGCTTAACTAGCCCGGCAGATACGCAGTATTTT. J is TRBJ2-3 and V is TRBV7-9; possible D gene TRBD2, 6 bases. Germline CDR1 and CDR2: SEHNR and FQNEAQ (reference sequence). V was shortened by 2 bases and J by 4 bases, with 10 bases between the two germline ends. The CDR3 extends over 14 amino acids.

This sequence joins TRBV29-1 and TRBJ2-3; maybe TRBD1 (6 bases). Trimming pared 1 base from V and 0 bases from J, leaving 11 bases between. Per the germline V gene, CDR1 is SQVTM and CDR2 is ANQGSEA. This CDR3 comprises 15 residues. The CDR3 loop is CSVEGTESSTDTQYF. CDR3 nucleotide sequence: TGCAGCGTTGAAGGGACAGAATCTAGCACAGATACGCAGTATTTT.

The V gene is TRBV4-3, the J gene TRBJ2-3; 13 positions agree with TRBD2. In germline, CDR1 is LGHNA, CDR2 YSLEER. V shed 3 bases and J 2 bases; nucleotides not matched to a gene: 5. There are 17 residues in the CDR3. The CDR3 DNA sequence: TGCGCCAGCAGCCAGGATGGACTAGCGGGGGACACAGATACGCAGTATTTT. Translation gives CASSQDGLAGDTDTQYF.

The V and J genes are TRBV7-6 and TRBJ2-7; possible D gene TRBD2, 6 bases. V shed 4 bases and J shed 7 bases, with 20 bases lying between them. The CDR3 has 15 residues. Germline lookup yields CDR1 SGHVS and CDR2 FNYEAQ. CDR3 bases: TGTGCCAGCAGCTACGGGACTCTCAACCGGGGAGAGCAGTACTTC. Translation gives CASSYGTLNRGEQYF. Complete variable domain (other parts from reference TRBV7-6 and TRBJ2-7): GAGVSQSPRYKVTKRGQDVALRCDPISGHVSLYWYRQALGQGPEFLTYFNYEAQQDKSGLPNDRFSAERPEGSISTLTIQRTEQRDSAMYRCASSYGTLNRGEQYFGPGTRLTVT.

The V call is TRBV30, the J call TRBJ1-5; tentatively, D is TRBD1 (5 bases). Germline V lookup: CDR1 GTSNPN, CDR2 SVGIG (reference sequence). Trimming stripped 3 bases from V and 8 bases from J, with 14 bases between. CDR3 length: 13 residues. The chain's CDR3 is CAWRWGGPKPQHF. The CDR3 DNA follows: TGTGCCTGGAGGTGGGGCGGCCCCAAGCCCCAGCATTTT.

V and J are TRBV10-3 and TRBJ1-5; D not certain. The CDR3 sequence is 13 residues long. The germline V gene encodes CDR1 ENHRY and CDR2 SYGVKD. Trimming pared 5 bases from V and 1 base from J, leaving 6 bases between. As DNA, the CDR3 is TGTGCCATCAGTTGGGAGAGCAATCAGCCCCAGCATTTT. It specifies CAISWESNQPQHF.

The chain carries TRBV21-1 and TRBJ2-7; TRBD2, the table's D call, lacks a check against the DNA. TRBV21-1 is recorded as a pseudogene. CDR3 size: 12 residues. The CDR3 reads CASSKPPCEQYF. The CDR3 nucleotides are TGTGCCAGCAGCAAACCCCCGTGCGAGCAGTACTTC.

The chain joins TRBV6-5 to TRBJ1-1; maybe TRBD1 (5 bases). CDR1 MNHEY and CDR2 SVGAGI come from the germline V gene. The CDR3 runs to 11 residues. The V end lost 9 bases, the J end lost 7 bases, and 12 bases lay between the germline ends. CDR3 nucleotides: TGTGCCAGTGCAGGGAGGGGTGAAGCTTTCTTT. Its protein product is CASAGRGEAFF.

The rearrangement joins TRBV7-9 to TRBJ1-2; tentative D call: TRBD1 (5 bases). V lost 5 bases and J 4 bases, leaving 17 bases between the germline ends. Germline CDR1 reads SEHNR; CDR2 reads FQNEAQ (reference sequence). This CDR3 region has 15 residues. CDR3 sequence reads: CASSRSKGIIYGYTF. The CDR3 region has the DNA TGTGCCAGCAGCCGCTCGAAGGGGATCATCTATGGCTACACCTTC.

The V gene is TRBV5-1, the J gene TRBJ2-1; no reliable D call. Germline CDR1 and CDR2: SGHRS and YFSETQ. The CDR3 contains 11 residues. Trimming removed 5 bases from V and 8 bases from J, with 8 bases in between. As DNA, the CDR3 is TGCGCCAGCAGGATGAGTGATGAGCAGTTCTTC. Translating it yields CASRMSDEQFF. The full variable domain, rest sourced from reference TRBV5-1 and TRBJ2-1, is KAGVTQTPRYLIKTRGQQVTLSCSPISGHRSVSWYQQTPGQGLQFLFEYFSETQRNKGNFPGRFSGRQFSNSRSEMNVSTLELGDSALYLCASRMSDEQFFGPGTRLTVL.

The chain couples TRBV24-1 to TRBJ1-2; 7 positions match TRBD1. V trimming: 5 bases; J trimming: 8 bases; junction bases outside the gene matches: 10. This CDR3 comprises 14 residues. Germline V lookup: CDR1 KGHDR, CDR2 SFDVKD. The chain's CDR3 is CATSARDSSRGYTF. Here the CDR3 DNA reads TGTGCCACCAGTGCCAGGGACAGCTCGAGGGGCTACACCTTC.

The chain combines TRBV7-3 with TRBJ2-1, with 7 bases fitting TRBD1. The CDR3 has 17 residues. In germline, CDR1 is SGHTA, CDR2 FQGTGA. J gave up 4 bases and V 1 base, and 10 bases lay outside the gene matches. The DNA for the CDR3 is TGTGCCAGCAGCTTAATGGGACAGCCAGGGGATTACAATGAGCAGTTCTTC. It yields the protein CASSLMGQPGDYNEQFF.

The J gene is TRBJ2-7, the V gene TRBV12-3 or TRBV12-4; D not resolved. The CDR3 sequence is 13 residues long. V was shortened by 4 bases and J by 3 bases, with 10 bases between the two germline ends. CDR3: CASSYKPGYEQYF. The CDR3 bases are TGTGCCAGCAGTTACAAACCAGGCTACGAGCAGTACTTC.

The V and J genes are TRBV12-3 or TRBV12-4 and TRBJ2-4, with D perhaps matching TRBD1 (5 bases). Trimming took off 8 bases at V and 5 bases at J, with 7 bases between the two ends. The length of the CDR3 is 11 residues. CDR3 in DNA: TGTGCCAGCGGGGCCCAAAACATTCAGTACTTC. It translates to CASGAQNIQYF.

CDR3 nucleotide sequence: TGTGCCAGCAGCCTGAACCCCGGGACTAGCGGGGTGAAGTTCTTC. Its protein is CASSLNPGTSGVKFF. The chain carries TRBV7-2 and TRBJ2-1, with TRBD2 matching over 13 bases. Germline-derived CDR1 and CDR2 are SGHTA and FQGNSA. The V gene end was trimmed by 5 bases and the J gene end by 14 bases; junction bases not matched to a gene: 12. This CDR3 has 15 residues. Drawing the rest from reference TRBV7-2 and TRBJ2-1, the complete variable domain is GAGVSQSPSNKVTEKGKDVELRCDPISGHTALYWYRQSLGQGLEFLIYFQGNSAPDKSGLPSDRFSAERTGGSVSTLTIQRTQQEDSAVYLCASSLNPGTSGVKFFGPGTRLTVL.

The chain joins TRBV27 to TRBJ1-1; D gene unclear. Germline V gene sequence: CDR1 MNHEY, CDR2 SMNVEV (reference sequence). The germline V and J ends were trimmed by 0 bases and 1 base, with 9 bases remaining between them. The CDR3 contains 15 residues. The CDR3 here is CASSLSVLPNTEAFF. Written as DNA, the CDR3 is TGTGCCAGCAGTTTATCAGTACTTCCGAACACTGAAGCTTTCTTT.

This clone was detected only a few times. CDR3 nucleotides: TGTGCCAGCAGTGCTAGGGGAGGGGATGGCTACACCTTC. This encodes CASSARGGDGYTF. The chain links TRBV2 to TRBJ1-2; possible D gene TRBD1, 5 bases. Germline CDR1 is SNHLY and CDR2 is FYNNEI. V was clipped by 4 bases and J by 6 bases, with 12 bases between them. CDR3 length: 13 residues.